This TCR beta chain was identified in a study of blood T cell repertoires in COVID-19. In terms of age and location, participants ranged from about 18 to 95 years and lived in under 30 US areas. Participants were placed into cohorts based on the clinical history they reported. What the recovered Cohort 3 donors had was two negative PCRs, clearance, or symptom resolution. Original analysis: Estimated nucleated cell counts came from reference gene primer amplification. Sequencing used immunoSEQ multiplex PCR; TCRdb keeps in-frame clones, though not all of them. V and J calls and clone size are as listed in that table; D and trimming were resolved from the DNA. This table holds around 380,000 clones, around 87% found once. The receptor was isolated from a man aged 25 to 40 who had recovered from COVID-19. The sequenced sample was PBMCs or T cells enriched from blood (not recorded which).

The CDR3 here is CASGPETPLHF. CDR3 sequence (DNA): TGTGCTAGTGGTCCCGAGACACCCCTCCACTTT. The genes are TRBV12-5 and TRBJ1-6; D is undetermined. Germline V gene data show CDR1 as LGHNT and CDR2 as FRNRAP. This CDR3 is built from 11 residues. Trimming stripped 5 bases from V and 11 bases from J, with 7 bases between. The whole variable domain, filled in from reference TRBV12-5 and TRBJ1-6, reads DARVTQTPRHKVTEMGQEVTMRCQPILGHNTVFWYRQTMMQGLELLAYFRNRAPLDDSGMPKDRFSAEMPDATLATLKIQPSEPRDSAVYFCASGPETPLHFGNGTRLTVT.